These 9 T cell receptor beta chains originate from one sample sequenced in a study of T cell responses to AZD1222 COVID-19 vaccine. The assay was immunoSEQ multiplex PCR, and TCRdb's table has in-frame clones only and misses some. The sample includes over 120,000 clones, roughly 92% of them seen just once. Sequences were derived from peripheral blood, sampled on day 0 of AZD1222 vaccination. These receptors were obtained from an adult in good health.

The chain recombines TRBV10-3 with TRBJ1-3; D remains unclear. The CDR3 has 18 residues. CDR1 ENHRY and CDR2 SYGVKD come from the germline V gene. The V end lost 3 bases, the J end lost 0 bases, and 18 bases lay between the germline ends. The CDR3 DNA reads as TGTGCCATCAGTGACTTCCTTCTATCGGACGACTCTGGAAACACCATATATTTT. Translating gives CAISDFLLSDDSGNTIYF.

This clone has more than one count but fewer than ten. The gene calls are TRBV6-1 and TRBJ2-7; TRBD2 agrees at 11 bases. Trimming at V came to 1 base and at J to 2 bases, leaving 1 base not matched to a gene. Germline V gene sequence: CDR1 MNHNS, CDR2 SASEGT. The CDR3 runs to 15 residues. Here the CDR3 reads CASSEELAGAYEQYF. The CDR3, as DNA: TGTGCCAGCAGTGAAGAACTAGCGGGAGCCTACGAGCAGTACTTC.

The rearrangement uses TRBV5-1 and TRBJ2-3; 7 bases are a match to TRBD2. Per germline, CDR1 SGHRS and CDR2 YFSETQ. Trimming removed 3 bases from V and 9 bases from J; junction bases left unmatched: 16. There are 16 residues in the CDR3. The DNA of the CDR3 is TGCGCCAGCAGCTCCGGACTGGGGGGAGGGCAAAAAACGCAGTATTTT. Protein product: CASSSGLGGGQKTQYF.

This clone is a singleton in its sample. The chain links TRBV10-3 to TRBJ2-7, with 8 positions matching TRBD2. Germline CDR1 is ENHRY and CDR2 is SYGVKD. Unmatched junction bases numbered 11, after V lost 4 bases and J lost 6 bases. There are 15 residues in the CDR3. Written as DNA, the CDR3 is TGTGCCATCAGTGTTAGCGGGAAGTGGGATGGCGAGCAGTACTTC. It translates to CAISVSGKWDGEQYF.

The gene calls are TRBV3-1 (or the pseudogene TRBV3-2) and TRBJ2-7, with 10 bases lining up with TRBD1. The V gene's germline CDR1 is LGHDT and CDR2 YNNKEL (reference sequence). The CDR3 has 16 amino acids. Losses at the gene ends were 0 bases for V and 3 bases for J; bases not matched to a gene: 5. DNA for the CDR3: TGTGCCAGCAGCCAAGATCAGTGGACAGGGGGCTACGAGCAGTACTTC. The encoded protein is CASSQDQWTGGYEQYF.

This clone turned up a few times. The J gene is TRBJ1-1, the V gene TRBV27; the D gene is possibly TRBD1 (5 bases). Germline-derived CDR1 and CDR2 are MNHEY and SMNVEV (reference sequence). This CDR3 region has 12 residues. V was clipped by 5 bases and J by 7 bases, with 11 bases between them. The CDR3 coding sequence is TGTGCCAGCAGTGCGGGGGTACATGAAGCTTTCTTT. Translated, it gives CASSAGVHEAFF.

V gene TRBV6-1 combines with J gene TRBJ1-2; 8 bases align to TRBD1. Germline V lookup: CDR1 MNHNS, CDR2 SASEGT. The V segment lost 1 base and the J segment 6 bases; nucleotides outside the gene matches: 7. The CDR3 is made up of 15 amino acids. CDR3 region: CASSEVRQGIHGYTF. CDR3 coding DNA: TGTGCCAGCAGTGAAGTTCGACAGGGGATCCATGGCTACACCTTC.

The gene calls are TRBV7-8 and TRBJ1-5; 7 positions match TRBD1. This CDR3 region has 13 residues. Germline V gives CDR1 SGHVS, CDR2 FQNEAQ. With 4 bases clipped from V and 7 bases from J, the junction kept 4 bases outside the gene matches. The CDR3 here is CASSSQGYQPQHF. CDR3 coding DNA: TGTGCCAGCAGCTCACAGGGGTACCAGCCCCAGCATTTT.

The chain is built from TRBV27 and TRBJ1-2, with 9 bases lining up with TRBD1. This CDR3 contains 15 residues. Germline CDR1 reads MNHEY; CDR2 reads SMNVEV (reference sequence). After removal of 6 bases from V and 5 bases from J, the junction contained 10 bases not matched to a gene. CDR3 sequence reads: CASSTVGTGTYGYTF. The CDR3 nucleotides read TGTGCCAGCAGCACAGTGGGGACAGGGACGTATGGCTACACCTTC.